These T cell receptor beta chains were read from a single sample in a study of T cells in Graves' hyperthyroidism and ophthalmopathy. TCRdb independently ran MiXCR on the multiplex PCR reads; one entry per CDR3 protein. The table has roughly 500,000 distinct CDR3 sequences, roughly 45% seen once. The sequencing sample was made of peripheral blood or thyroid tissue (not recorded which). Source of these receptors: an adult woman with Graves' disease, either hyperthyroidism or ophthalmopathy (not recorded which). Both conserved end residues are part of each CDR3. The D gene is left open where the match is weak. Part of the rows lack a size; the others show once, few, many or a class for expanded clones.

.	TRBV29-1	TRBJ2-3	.	TGCAGCGTTGAAGGACCGACCAAAGATACGCAGTATTTT	CSVEGPTKDTQYF
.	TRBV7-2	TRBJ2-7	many	TGTGCCAGCAGCTTAGATTCAGGAACCTACGAGCAGTACTTC	CASSLDSGTYEQYF
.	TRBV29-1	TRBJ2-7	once	TGCAGCGTTGTTGGTTACTACGAGCAGTACTTC	CSVVGYYEQYF
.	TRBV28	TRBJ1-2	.	TGTGCCAGCGGCTTTTGGGGACCCAACTATGGCTACACCTTC	CASGFWGPNYGYTF
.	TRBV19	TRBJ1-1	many	TGTGCCAGTAGTGGGCTTCGCGGTACTGAAGCTTTCTTT	CASSGLRGTEAFF
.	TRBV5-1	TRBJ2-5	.	TGCGCCAGCAGCTTGGGGAACCGAGAGACCCAGTACTTC	CASSLGNRETQYF
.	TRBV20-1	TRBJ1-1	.	TGCAGTGCTAGTGGTAGAGGGTCTAATGAAGCTTTCTTT	CSASGRGSNEAFF
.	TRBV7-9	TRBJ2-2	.	TGTGCCAGCAGCTTAGACTCAGCGAACACCGGGGAGCTGTTTTTT	CASSLDSANTGELFF
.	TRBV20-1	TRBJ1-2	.	TGCAGCGGGGGATCAGGCCTCTATGGCTACACCTTC	CSGGSGLYGYTF
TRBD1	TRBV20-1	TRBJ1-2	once	TGCAGTGCTGGGACAGGGGGTAATGGCTACACCTTC	CSAGTGGNGYTF
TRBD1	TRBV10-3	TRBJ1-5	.	TGTGCCATCAGCAGCTCGCATAAGTCCCCCCAGGGGGGAAGCAATCAGCCCCAGCATTTT	CAISSSHKSPQGGSNQPQHF
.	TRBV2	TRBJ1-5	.	TGTGCCAGCAGTTTTCTTAGGGACAGCAATCAGCCCCAGCATTTT	CASSFLRDSNQPQHF
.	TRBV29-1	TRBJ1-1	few	TGCAGCGTTGATGGAAGGGGAGTAAACACTGAAGCTTTCTTT	CSVDGRGVNTEAFF
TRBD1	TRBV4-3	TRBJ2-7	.	TGCGCCAGCAGCCAAGCCAGGGGGCTCGCGAGTTTTATGTACTTC	CASSQARGLASFMYF
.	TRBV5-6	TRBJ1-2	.	TGTGCCAGCAGCTCGAACAGGGCCTATGGCTACACCTTC	CASSSNRAYGYTF
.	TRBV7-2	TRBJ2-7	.	TGTGCCAGCAGCTTAGATGAGCAGCGGAGCTACGAGCAGTACTTC	CASSLDEQRSYEQYF
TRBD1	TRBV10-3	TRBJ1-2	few	TGTGCCATCAACTCCGGGACAGGCTATGGCTACACCTTC	CAINSGTGYGYTF
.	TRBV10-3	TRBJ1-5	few	TGTGCCAGCAGGAGCCATCGACGGGGCGGCAATCAGCCCCAGCATTTT	CASRSHRRGGNQPQHF
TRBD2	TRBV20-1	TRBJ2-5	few	TGCAGTGGGCGTCTAGCGGGTATGCCTGGGACCCAGTACTTC	CSGRLAGMPGTQYF
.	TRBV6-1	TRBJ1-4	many	TGTGCCAGCAGTGAATCGGACAGATGGAATGAAAAACTGTTTTTT	CASSESDRWNEKLFF
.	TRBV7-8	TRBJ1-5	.	TGTGCCAGCAGCTTAGTGGTTTATGACAGAACACTCAATCAGCCCCAGCATTTT	CASSLVVYDRTLNQPQHF
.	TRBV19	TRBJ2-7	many	TGTGCCAGTAGTATACCGTACAGGGCCGCCCAACGCTCTGAGCAGTACTTC	CASSIPYRAAQRSEQYF
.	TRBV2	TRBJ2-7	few	TGTGCCAGCAGTGCAGGAGGGACTGGCACATCCTACGAGCAGTACTTC	CASSAGGTGTSYEQYF
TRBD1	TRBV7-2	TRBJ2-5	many	TGTGCCAGCAGCTTCCAGACAGGGGGCGGGGAGACCCAGTACTTC	CASSFQTGGGETQYF
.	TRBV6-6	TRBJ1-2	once	TGTGCCAGCGCCGGAGGGTCTAACTATGGCTACACCTTC	CASAGGSNYGYTF
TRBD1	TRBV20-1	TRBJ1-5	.	TGCAGTGCTAGGGGTTTTCAGGGGGCGATCCATAAGCCCCAGCATTTT	CSARGFQGAIHKPQHF
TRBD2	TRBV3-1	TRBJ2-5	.	TGTGCCAGCAGCCAAGTTCCGGCGGGAGATCAAGAGACCCAGTACTTC	CASSQVPAGDQETQYF
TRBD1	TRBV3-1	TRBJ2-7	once	TGTGCCAGCAGCCTTGACAGGGACATAAACGAGCAGTACTTC	CASSLDRDINEQYF
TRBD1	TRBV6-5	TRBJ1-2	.	TGTGCCAGTAAGGGGGCGCCTAACTATGGCTACACCTTC	CASKGAPNYGYTF
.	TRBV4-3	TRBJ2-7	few	TGCGCCAGCAGCCAAGAGGTGAACTACGAGCAGTACTTC	CASSQEVNYEQYF
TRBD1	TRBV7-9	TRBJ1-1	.	TGTGCCAGCAGCTTACCTTCACGACAGGGTGTCTTCGGAGCTTTCTTT	CASSLPSRQGVFGAFF
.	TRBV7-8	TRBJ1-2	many	TGTGCCAGCAGCCCCAAGACCACTCACTATGGCTACACCTTC	CASSPKTTHYGYTF
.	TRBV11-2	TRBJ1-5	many	TGTGCCAGCAGTTCCGGACAGTTCAATCAGCCCCAGCATTTT	CASSSGQFNQPQHF
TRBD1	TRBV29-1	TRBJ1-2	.	TGCAGCGTGGGACAGTTACTCTATGGCTACACCTTC	CSVGQLLYGYTF
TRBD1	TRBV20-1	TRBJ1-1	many	TGCAGTGCTGCTGGGGGGACAGTTGAAGCTTTCTTT	CSAAGGTVEAFF
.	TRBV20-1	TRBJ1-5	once	TGCAGTGCTAGGGCCCCCGGCAATCAGCCCCAGCATTTT	CSARAPGNQPQHF
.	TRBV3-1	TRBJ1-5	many	TGTGCCAGCGGGTCCAGAAATCAGCCCCAGCATTTT	CASGSRNQPQHF
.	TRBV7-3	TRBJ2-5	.	TGTGCCAGCAGCCGTTTCATGGTTGAGACCCAGTACTTC	CASSRFMVETQYF
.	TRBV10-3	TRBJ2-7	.	TGTGCCATCAGTGACCGAGCGGAGCGTCCCCCGGGCGAGCAGTACTTC	CAISDRAERPPGEQYF
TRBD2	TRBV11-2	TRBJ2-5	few	TGTGCCAGCAGCCCCCGAACTAGCGGGGAGACCCAGTACTTC	CASSPRTSGETQYF
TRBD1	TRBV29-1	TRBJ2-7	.	TGCAGCGTTGCTTCTGGGACAGTGTACGAGCAGTACTTC	CSVASGTVYEQYF
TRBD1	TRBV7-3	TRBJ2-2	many	TGTGCCAGCAGCCTCCGACAGGGCCAAACCGGGGAGCTGTTTTTT	CASSLRQGQTGELFF
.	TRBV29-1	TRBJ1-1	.	TGCAGCGTTGACGAGCGAGTGAACACTGAAGCTTTCTTT	CSVDERVNTEAFF
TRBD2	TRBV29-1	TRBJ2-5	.	TGCAGCGCACCGGGGCTAGCGGGAGAGACCCAGTACTTC	CSAPGLAGETQYF
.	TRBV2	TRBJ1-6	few	TGTGCCAGCAGTGGAAACGCAGGAGCTAATTCACCCCTCCACTTT	CASSGNAGANSPLHF
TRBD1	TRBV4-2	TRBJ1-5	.	TGTGCCAGCAGCCCCAGAGGTCAGGGGGTAATTCCCCAGCATTTT	CASSPRGQGVIPQHF
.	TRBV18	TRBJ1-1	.	TGTGCCAGCTCACCACCTAGTATTCCGACAGAAGCTTTCTTT	CASSPPSIPTEAFF
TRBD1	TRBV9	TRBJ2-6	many	TGTGCCAGCAGCGTAGAGGGGGCCGGGGCCAACGTCCTGACTTTC	CASSVEGAGANVLTF
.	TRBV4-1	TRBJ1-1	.	TGCGCCAGCAGCCAAGGGATCACGGAAGAAACTTTCTTT	CASSQGITEETFF
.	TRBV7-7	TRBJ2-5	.	TGTGCTAGCAGCTCCCCTATGGAAGAGACCCAGTACTTC	CASSSPMEETQYF
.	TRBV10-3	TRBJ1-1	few	TGTGCCATCAGGGAAGGGAACACTGAAGCTTTCTTT	CAIREGNTEAFF
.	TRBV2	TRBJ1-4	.	TGTGCCAGCAGCCCTGGGACCGCCCCGGGGGCTGAAAAACTGTTTTTT	CASSPGTAPGAEKLFF
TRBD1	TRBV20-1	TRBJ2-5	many	TGCAGTGCTGTCGGGACAGGGCAAGAGACCCAGTACTTC	CSAVGTGQETQYF
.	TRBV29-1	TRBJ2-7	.	TGCAGCGTTGAAGGGACATTGGGGAAACCCTACGAGCAGTACTTC	CSVEGTLGKPYEQYF
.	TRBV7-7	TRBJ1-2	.	TGTGCCGCTACCCGGGCACGCCACTATGGCTACACCTTC	CAATRARHYGYTF
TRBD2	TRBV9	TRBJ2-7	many	TGTGCCAGCAGCGTAGCTGGGGGGGTCGAGCAGTACTTC	CASSVAGGVEQYF
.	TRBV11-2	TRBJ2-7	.	TGTGCCAGCAGCTTGCTGGGCCTCGAGCAGTACTTC	CASSLLGLEQYF
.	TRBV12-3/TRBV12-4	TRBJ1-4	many	TGTGCCACTCGCAGGGGATCTGAAAAACTGTTTTTT	CATRRGSEKLFF